This T cell receptor (beta chain) was sequenced for a study of type 1 regulatory T cells. Whole-study context: This in vitro CD4 product, T-allo10, is enriched for Tr1 cells and alloantigen-specific.

The ends lost 5 bases at V and 5 bases at J; junction bases unmatched: 7. The CDR3 is made up of 14 amino acids. Germline-derived CDR1 and CDR2 are SEHNR and FQNEAQ (reference sequence). This clonotype was recorded a few times. A single record per CDR3 protein comes from TCRdb applying MiXCR to the reads. The sample has 88,000 or so distinct CDR3 sequences; around 30% are singletons. The sequence came from a human donor in good health. The chain couples TRBV7-9 to TRBJ2-7; 9 nucleotides match TRBD1. Sequencing was performed on CD4+ T cells, either the whole sample or a sorted fraction (not recorded which). CDR3 sequence: CASSLRDRVHEQYF. The CDR3 DNA follows: TGTGCCAGCAGCCTCCGGGACAGGGTGCACGAGCAGTACTTC.